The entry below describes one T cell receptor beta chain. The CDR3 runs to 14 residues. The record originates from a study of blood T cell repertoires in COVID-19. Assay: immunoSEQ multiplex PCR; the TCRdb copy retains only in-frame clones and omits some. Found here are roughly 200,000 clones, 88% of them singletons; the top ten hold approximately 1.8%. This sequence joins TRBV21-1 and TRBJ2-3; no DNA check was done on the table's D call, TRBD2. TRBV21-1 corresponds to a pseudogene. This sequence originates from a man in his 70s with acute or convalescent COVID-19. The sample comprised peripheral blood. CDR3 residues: CASRMRVTTDTQYF. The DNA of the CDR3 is TGTGCCAGCAGGATGCGCGTCACCACAGATACGCAGTATTTT.